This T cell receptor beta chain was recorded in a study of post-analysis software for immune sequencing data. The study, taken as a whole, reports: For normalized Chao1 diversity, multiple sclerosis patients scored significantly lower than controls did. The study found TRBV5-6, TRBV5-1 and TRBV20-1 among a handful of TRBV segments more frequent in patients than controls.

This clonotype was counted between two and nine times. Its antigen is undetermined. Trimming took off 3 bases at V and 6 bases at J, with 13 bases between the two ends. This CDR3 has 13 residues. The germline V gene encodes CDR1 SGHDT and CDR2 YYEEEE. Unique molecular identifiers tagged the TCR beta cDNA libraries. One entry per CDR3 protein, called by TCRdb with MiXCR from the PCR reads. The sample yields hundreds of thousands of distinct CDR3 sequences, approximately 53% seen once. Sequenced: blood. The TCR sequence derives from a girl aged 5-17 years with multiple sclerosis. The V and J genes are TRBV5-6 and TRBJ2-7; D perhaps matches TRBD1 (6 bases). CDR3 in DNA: TGTGCCAGCAGCTGGGATAGGGGGTTCGAGCAGTACTTC. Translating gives CASSWDRGFEQYF.